The T cell receptor (beta chain) under discussion was sequenced for a study of shared clonotypes between healthy human individuals. Looking at the study overall: Each donor had three CD4 naive, three CD4 memory, two CD8 naive and one CD8 memory plate.

Assay: immunoSEQ multiplex PCR; the TCRdb copy retains only in-frame clones and omits some. Of over a million clones listed, 98% are singletons. The CDR3 contains 17 residues. Germline-derived CDR1 and CDR2 are KGHSH and LQKENI. V dropped 5 bases and J dropped 3; count of bases not matched to a gene: 12. The sequenced material came from naive CD4+ T cells sorted from blood. Subset in this sample: CD45RA+ positively selected. This TCR derives from a man aged 25-45 years in good health. The chain joins TRBV18 to TRBJ2-1; 8 bases line up with TRBD2. The CDR3 DNA reads as TGTGCCAGCTCATCAGGCGCGAGCGGGAGTAACTACAATGAGCAGTTCTTC. Translating gives CASSSGASGSNYNEQFF.